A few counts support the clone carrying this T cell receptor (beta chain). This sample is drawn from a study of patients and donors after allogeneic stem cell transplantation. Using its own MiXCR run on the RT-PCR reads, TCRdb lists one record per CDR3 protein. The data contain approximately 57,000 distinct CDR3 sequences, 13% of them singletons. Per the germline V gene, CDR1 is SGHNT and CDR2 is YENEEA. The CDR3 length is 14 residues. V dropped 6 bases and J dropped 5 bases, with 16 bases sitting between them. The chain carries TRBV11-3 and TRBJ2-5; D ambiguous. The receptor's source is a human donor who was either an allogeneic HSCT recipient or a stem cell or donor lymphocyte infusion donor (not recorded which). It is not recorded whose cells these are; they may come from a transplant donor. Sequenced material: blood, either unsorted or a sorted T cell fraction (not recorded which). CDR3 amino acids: CASSKLVSSETQYF. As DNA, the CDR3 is TGTGCCAGCAGTAAGCTTGTTTCCAGCGAGACCCAGTACTTC.